This T cell receptor beta chain was sequenced for a study of vaccination and CD4 T cells after COVID-19. An Oncomine TCR Beta short-read assay was used to sequence the DNA from cultured CD4+ T cells. TCRdb redid the calling of the PCR reads with MiXCR, one entry per CDR3 protein. Here the sample spans about 24,000 distinct CDR3 sequences, 30% being singletons. Comments on this clonotype: Antigen specificity is unknown.

Regarding time point: late sampling 161 to 241 days after vaccination in three convalescent patients. Treatment in this sample: approximately nine-day PBMC culture with coronavirus spike peptide pools or control peptides (ViraFEST assay). Sequences were derived from CD4+ T cells from blood, cultured in vitro, sampled about 7 months after SARS-CoV-2 vaccination. This sequence originates from a human donor who had recovered from COVID-19.

The chain's CDR3 is CSARTSGSRSHNEQFF. The CDR3 nucleotides are TGCAGTGCTAGGACTAGCGGGAGTAGATCCCACAATGAGCAGTTCTTC. The rearrangement joins TRBV20-1 to TRBJ2-1; 12 bases match TRBD2. This CDR3 has 16 residues. V lost 3 bases to trimming and J lost 5 bases; unmatched junction nucleotides: 8. The germline gives CDR1 DFQATT, CDR2 SNEGSKA (reference sequence).